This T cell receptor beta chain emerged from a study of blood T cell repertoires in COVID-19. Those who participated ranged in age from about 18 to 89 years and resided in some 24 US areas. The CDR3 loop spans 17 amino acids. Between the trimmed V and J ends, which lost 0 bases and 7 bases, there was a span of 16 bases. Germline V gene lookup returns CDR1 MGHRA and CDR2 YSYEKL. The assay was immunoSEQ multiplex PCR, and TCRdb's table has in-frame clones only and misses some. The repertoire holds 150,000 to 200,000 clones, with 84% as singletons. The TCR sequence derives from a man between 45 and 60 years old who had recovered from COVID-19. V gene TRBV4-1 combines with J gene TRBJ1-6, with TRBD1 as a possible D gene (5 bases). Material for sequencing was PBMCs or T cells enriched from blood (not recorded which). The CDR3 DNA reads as TGCGCCAGCAGCCAAGATCGAGACAGTGGAATAAATTCACCCCTCCACTTT. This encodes CASSQDRDSGINSPLHF.